Listed here is a single T cell receptor beta chain. As yet, its antigen is unknown. Germline V gene data show CDR1 as SSHAT and CDR2 as FNYEAQ (reference sequence). The CDR3 consists of 14 residues. Trimming at V came to 5 bases and at J to 2 bases, leaving 5 bases not matched to a gene. It was with 60 Vbeta and 13 Jbeta primers that the PCR ran. Only in-frame clones appear in the TCRdb table, and some are missing; sequencing was by immunoSEQ multiplex PCR. The sample holds 150,000 to 200,000 clones; over 80% are singletons and the top ten take around 2%. These data originate in a study of cytomegalovirus exposure and HLA in healthy donors. Turning to the study itself: Previous work identified 95 million to 140 million unique TCR beta sequences from roughly 180 million T cells.

Findings and limits, study-wide: In a later analysis, several top co-occurrence clusters appeared linked to parvovirus B19, influenza, CMV and Epstein-Barr virus. Rare TCR sequences dominated, though some public TCRs recurred in many donors. The later analysis indicated that the majority of CMV-associated TCR beta chains appeared HLA-restricted.

The sequenced material came from PBMCs. This TCR was sampled from a human donor in good health. The chain uses TRBV7-7 and TRBJ2-5; 7 positions match TRBD2. The CDR3 nucleotides are TGTGCCAGCAGCCGAAGCGGGGATCAAGAGACCCAGTACTTC. This sequence encodes CASSRSGDQETQYF.